What follows describes a single T cell receptor (beta chain). Its target is not known. This specimen comes from a study of CD8 T cells in ankylosing spondylitis. Whole-study results and caveats: Matched ankylosing spondylitis synovial fluid reportedly contained a significantly enriched population of disease-linked clones.

Germline V lookup: CDR1 DFQATT, CDR2 SNEGSKA (reference sequence). The ends were cut back, 3 bases at V and 8 bases at J, with 16 bases in the middle. The CDR3 extends over 14 amino acids. A quantitative 5'-RACE method, one with molecular barcodes, was used to make TCR beta libraries. MiXCR, run by TCRdb on the 5' RACE reads, gives a single entry per CDR3 protein. This table holds approximately 240,000 distinct CDR3 sequences, around 25% found once. The TCR was taken from a male donor with ankylosing spondylitis or in good health (not recorded which). Material: blood, either unsorted or a sorted T cell fraction (not recorded which). The chain uses TRBV20-1 and TRBJ1-4; D remains ambiguous. CDR3 protein: CSASPTPVGEKLFF. The DNA of the CDR3 is TGCAGTGCTAGCCCGACACCGGTCGGGGAAAAACTGTTTTTT.